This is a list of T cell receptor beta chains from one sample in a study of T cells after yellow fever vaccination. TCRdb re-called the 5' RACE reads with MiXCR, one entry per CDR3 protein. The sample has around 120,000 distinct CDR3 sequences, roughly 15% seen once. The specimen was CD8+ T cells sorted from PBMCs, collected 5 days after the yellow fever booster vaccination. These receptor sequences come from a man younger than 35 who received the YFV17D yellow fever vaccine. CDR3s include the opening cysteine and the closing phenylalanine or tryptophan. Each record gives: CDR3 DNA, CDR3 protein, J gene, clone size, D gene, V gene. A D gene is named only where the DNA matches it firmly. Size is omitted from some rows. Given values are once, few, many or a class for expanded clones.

TGTGCTAGTGGTTTAGTACAGGGTTTCACCGATACGCAGTATTTT CASGLVQGFTDTQYF TRBJ2-3 - - TRBV12-5
TGTGCCAGCAGCCCCTTAGTAGTGGGGCTGGCGCTCTTC CASSPLVVGLALF TRBJ2-1 - - TRBV13
TGTGCCAGCAGCGCCTATCCCGGGACAGGATACAATGAGCAGTTCTTC CASSAYPGTGYNEQFF TRBJ2-1 - TRBD1 TRBV9
TGTGCCAGCAGCTCCCCCATCACTAGCGGGGGAGGAGAGACCCAGTACTTC CASSSPITSGGGETQYF TRBJ2-5 - TRBD2 TRBV28
TGTGCCAGCAGCTTATTGGCGTCGGTTGGTACCGGGGAGCTGTTTTTT CASSLLASVGTGELFF TRBJ2-2 - - TRBV7-9
TGTGCCAGCAGGCGAAACTATGGCTACACCTTC CASRRNYGYTF TRBJ1-2 few - TRBV6-2/TRBV6-3
TGTGCCAGCAGCGTAGAATCTGGGGCCGGGCTCCAGACCCAGTACTTC CASSVESGAGLQTQYF TRBJ2-5 - - TRBV9
TGCGCCAGCAGCCCTGCGGTTCTCTCGGAGAACGAGCAGTACTTC CASSPAVLSENEQYF TRBJ2-7 many - TRBV5-1
TGTGCCAGCAGTCGACAGGGGAGTCGTCAAGAGACCCAGTACTTC CASSRQGSRQETQYF TRBJ2-5 - TRBD1 TRBV12-3/TRBV12-4
TGCGCCAGCAGCGTACACACCGGGACTAGCGGGGTTCCTAGCACAGATACGCAGTATTTT CASSVHTGTSGVPSTDTQYF TRBJ2-3 - TRBD2 TRBV4-3
TGTGCCAGCAGCCCGACTCAGGGGGGTCTTTCAGGAGCTTTCTTT CASSPTQGGLSGAFF TRBJ1-1 - TRBD1 TRBV7-8
TGTGCCAGCAGCCCAAATCATGGGAATGAGCAGTTCTTC CASSPNHGNEQFF TRBJ2-1 - - TRBV7-9
TGTGCCAGCAGCCCCCCACTGAAACACTACGAGCAGTACTTC CASSPPLKHYEQYF TRBJ2-7 - - TRBV13
TGTGCCAGCAGTTCCCGGGACAGGGGGCGGGTGGATGGCTACACCTTC CASSSRDRGRVDGYTF TRBJ1-2 few TRBD1 TRBV12-3/TRBV12-4
TGTGCCAGCAGTTACTCAAGAAACGGACACTCCCAAGAGACCCAGTACTTC CASSYSRNGHSQETQYF TRBJ2-5 - - TRBV6-6
TGTGCCAGCAGCTCAGGGCCCCTAAGCACAGATACGCAGTATTTT CASSSGPLSTDTQYF TRBJ2-3 - - TRBV11-2
TGTGCCAGCAGTTACTCCGTCAGCGCACCCCTCCACTTT CASSYSVSAPLHF TRBJ1-6 few - TRBV6-5
TGTGCCAGTACCTCGTTCGGGGGCCAGGGTCAGCCCCAGCATTTT CASTSFGGQGQPQHF TRBJ1-5 - - TRBV19
TGTGCCAGCAGTGGTGGTCCCACTAGCGGGGGCTACGAGCAGTACTTC CASSGGPTSGGYEQYF TRBJ2-7 - TRBD2 TRBV2
TGCGCCAGCAGCCAAGATCATGCGTGGGGAGGAACCCATGAGCAGTTCTTC CASSQDHAWGGTHEQFF TRBJ2-1 - - TRBV4-3
TGTGCCAGCAGCTTAGGTTCGGGGGATTACACTGAAGCTTTCTTT CASSLGSGDYTEAFF TRBJ1-1 - - TRBV13
TGCGCCAGTCGATCCGGCGGGGAGCTGTTTTTT CASRSGGELFF TRBJ2-2 - - TRBV10-2
TGTGCCAGCAGCTCACGGGGGGGCGGGGACACAGATACGCAGTATTTT CASSSRGGGDTDTQYF TRBJ2-3 - TRBD2 TRBV9
TGTGCCAGCAGTGGGGAGACTAGCTTCAATGAGCAGTTCTTC CASSGETSFNEQFF TRBJ2-1 few TRBD2 TRBV2
TGTGCCAGCAGCTTGACCGGGACAGGAGCTTACAATGAGCAGTTCTTC CASSLTGTGAYNEQFF TRBJ2-1 few TRBD1 TRBV7-9
TGTGCCAGCATCCCCCAGGGGCTAGCGGGGATAGAGACCCAGTACTTC CASIPQGLAGIETQYF TRBJ2-5 - TRBD2 TRBV2
TGTGCCAGTACCTCCTTCGGGGGGAGTCGGGACACTGAAGCTTTCTTT CASTSFGGSRDTEAFF TRBJ1-1 - - TRBV19
TGTGCCAGCAGCGTAGGGGAGGGGAAGGACGAGCAGTACTTC CASSVGEGKDEQYF TRBJ2-7 few TRBD2 TRBV9
TGTGCCAGTAGTCTAACAGCCACCCCTTTCACTGAAGCTTTCTTT CASSLTATPFTEAFF TRBJ1-1 - - TRBV19
TGTGCCAGCAAAACTCCCACACTCGGGACGGACTCCTACAATGAGCAGTTCTTC CASKTPTLGTDSYNEQFF TRBJ2-1 - - TRBV28
TGTGCCAGCAGTTTAAGCGGTGGGCTTGCCCAAGAGACCCAGTACTTC CASSLSGGLAQETQYF TRBJ2-5 few - TRBV28
TGCGCCAGCAGCCCACCCCAGGGGGTCCCTGAAGCTTTCTTT CASSPPQGVPEAFF TRBJ1-1 - TRBD1 TRBV4-1
TGTGCCAGCAGTCAGGGACGGATGGGCCACTATGGCTACACCTTC CASSQGRMGHYGYTF TRBJ1-2 - - TRBV27
TGTGCCAGCAGCCCCTTAGCGGGGCCTGGCACAGATACGCAGTATTTT CASSPLAGPGTDTQYF TRBJ2-3 few TRBD2 TRBV7-3
TGTGCCAGCAGCTTAGCCGGGGACGGCGAGACCCAGTACTTC CASSLAGDGETQYF TRBJ2-5 - - TRBV7-9